This T cell receptor (beta chain) was obtained from a study of cytomegalovirus exposure and HLA in healthy donors. About the study: A previous analysis identified 95 million to 120 million unique TCR beta sequences derived from roughly 180 million T cells. Assignment to the Caucasian-associated ancestry cluster applied to around four fifths of the approximately 420 genotyped donors.

Both 60 Vbeta primers and 13 Jbeta primers went into the PCR. Only in-frame clones appear in the TCRdb table, and some are missing; sequencing was by immunoSEQ multiplex PCR. The sample includes under 130,000 clones, 76% of them seen just once. Study findings and constraints: A list of 164 TCR beta chains associated with cytomegalovirus was given. Per a prior analysis, the majority of TCR beta V segments were productive roughly 90% or roughly 30% of the time.

Points on this clone: The antigen is undetermined.

Trimming cost V 6 bases and J 0 bases, with 17 bases left between them. The CDR3 spans 17 residues. Per the germline V gene, CDR1 is SGHAT and CDR2 is FQNNGV. Sequencing used PBMCs. The TCR comes from a man between 35 and 55 years old in good health and CMV-seropositive. The chain recombines TRBV11-2 with TRBJ2-2; TRBD2 is a possible D gene (6 bases). Here the CDR3 DNA reads TGTGCCAGCAGGAGGCCCTCGAGACTAGCGAACACCGGGGAGCTGTTTTTT. Its protein product is CASRRPSRLANTGELFF.